This T cell receptor (beta chain) came from a study of cytomegalovirus exposure and HLA in healthy donors (TCRdb year 2017). Describing the broader study: In an earlier analysis of roughly 500 of the donors, less than 350 Gb of sequence data and 120 million or so unique TCR beta sequences from approximately 180 million T cells were reported. An early release covering 550 to 700 HLA-typed donors comprised 250 to 350 gigabases of sequencing data and 85 million to 100 million unique TCR sequences. Of the roughly 420 genotyped donors, 65% to 90% were placed in the genetic ancestry cluster associated with self-reported Caucasian donors. The study aimed to test whether signatures of past pathogen exposure could be identified by cataloging public T cell receptors. The study used immunosequencing to profile the T cell repertoires of several hundred subjects and linked those repertoires to cytomegalovirus serostatus. A separate validation cohort of over 95 different subjects was used in addition to the approximately 700-subject first cohort. To predict cytomegalovirus infection status, the study combined high-throughput TCR immunosequencing, statistical association of individual TCRs with disease status, and machine learning. A later analysis re-examined previously published TCR beta repertoires from 600 to 700 donors and added high-resolution HLA genotyping to investigate patterns of TCR occurrence. In the later analysis, no new phenotypic data were used to find candidate immune exposures; instead, reliance was placed on TCR beta sequences and their occurrence across donors. To decide whether each TCR beta V gene segment behaved as functional or pseudogenic, an earlier analysis of over 500 of the donors relied on high-throughput TCR beta sequencing. Donor age, sex, ethnicity and CMV serostatus were compiled together with the repertoire data. Genome-wide SNP genotypes for about 55% of the 666 donors were used in a later genetic analysis, which treated that subset as a discovery cohort. Every discovery cohort repertoire had been produced on one sequencing platform. HLA typing included class I and class II loci at four-digit resolution. The number of donors typed differed by locus, with about 629-640 for A, B, C, DRB1 and DQB1, roughly 550 for DQA1, under 610 for DPA1, and 450 to 480 for DPB1. Four to six DR-DQ haplotypes were handled as single units for association and clustering because linkage in the cohort was strong. Among 398 genotyped donors of the cohort, an average of approximately 240,000 unique TCR beta nucleotide sequences were sequenced per donor, about a sixth of them non-productive. General study outcomes and caveats: According to a later analysis, TCR association rates differed among HLA loci, with DRB1 alleles showing the most associated TCRs and HLA-C alleles showing the fewest. In vitro tests confirmed that a few of the cytomegalovirus-associated TCR beta chains recognize cytomegalovirus antigens. A total of 150 or so TCR beta chains were listed by the study as associated with cytomegalovirus. In this cohort, only TCR beta chains were sequenced, and detectable features were limited by the absence of alpha or paired-chain data. Linkage disequilibrium might explain the correlated functional status among segregating V segments, but an unknown experimental factor could not be excluded. Presence/absence analyses assumed roughly uniform sequencing depth across donors, an assumption that may not hold. CMV serostatus was the only immune exposure information available for the cohort. Compared with equally common non-associated chains, HLA-associated TCR beta chains in a later analysis were more clonally expanded and had lower generation probabilities. The earlier analysis of 450 to 700 of the donors excluded fewer than 20 rarely observed V segments, including chromosome 9 orphons, because counts were too low. The classifier was reported to diagnose cytomegalovirus status with high specificity and sensitivity in both the original cohort and the validation cohort. At a false discovery rate of 0.05, a later analysis linked 16,000 or so TCR beta sequences to specific HLA alleles. It was suggested by the authors that the approach could potentially be generalized to other disease states and immunological phenotypes. Most TCR sequences were seen in very few donors, while some public TCRs were found in many individuals. V-gene and J-gene trimming of TCR beta chains was associated with a missense DCLRE1C variant in a later genetic analysis, and the association was replicated in an independent cohort. In an earlier analysis of some 550 of the donors, most TCR beta V segments were observed in productive rearrangements about 90% or about 30% of the time, broadly matching IMGT annotations. In a later analysis, most CMV-associated TCR beta chains were found to appear HLA-restricted, with HLA associations seemingly driven largely by CMV exposure. Compared with the roughly 670-donor mean, donors in an Asian-associated ancestry cluster had fewer N-insertions in productive TCRs, according to a later genetic analysis. The 87-base-pair reads could not distinguish some IMGT-functional V segments, including TRBV6-2 and TRBV6-3, so those segments were excluded. A cluster of highly shared sequence variants was judged likely to be a technical artifact of the sequencing pipeline. HLA typing was unavailable for some donors at each locus, so association tests used only the typed subset. A further reported finding was that TCR beta sequences accurately predicted the HLA-A and HLA-B alleles for most subjects in the first cohort. When HLA alleles, especially DR and DQ, strongly co-occurred, attributing TCR associations to individual alleles was difficult. According to a later analysis, parvovirus B19, influenza, CMV and Epstein-Barr virus appeared linked to several top co-occurrence clusters.

Per the germline V gene, MDHEN is the CDR1 and SYDVKM is the CDR2. Ends trimmed: V by 3 bases, J by 5 bases; bases unmatched to a gene: 9. From its cysteine to its phenylalanine, the CDR3 spans 15 amino acids. Only the CDR3 portion is preserved as DNA: 45 bases, with reading frame beginning at the first base. Concerning this clone itself: Its antigen is still unknown. Qualities for individual bases were not recorded, and no much larger clone is one base off.

Receptor amplification or capture employed the immunoSEQ multiplex PCR assay. A mixture of 60 forward primers for TCR Vbeta segments and 13 reverse primers for TCR Jbeta segments was used in the multiplex PCR. A multiplex PCR assay on genomic DNA amplified the CDR3 region of rearranged TCR beta genes. On the Illumina HiSeq System, the amplified TCR beta libraries were sequenced as 87-base-pair reads. In the original analysis: A later analysis tallied about 77 million unique TCR beta chains across the 666 repertoires, and approximately 9.9 million of those chains were shared by two or more donors. Raw reads were error-corrected and collapsed into unique sequences with a nearest-neighbor algorithm that merged closely related sequences to remove PCR and sequencing errors. Alignment of CDR3 sequences to IMGT reference sequences was used to assign V, D and J gene segments. For a sequence to be retained, a match of at least six nucleotides to both a V gene segment and a J gene segment was required. Rearrangements were classified as productive when the CDR3 lacked stop codons and remained in frame with V and J, and all other rearrangements were classified as non-productive. Following IMGT convention, CDR3 was defined as the stretch from the second conserved V-encoded cysteine up to the conserved J-encoded phenylalanine. The earlier analysis of 550 to 650 of the donors excluded any sequence lacking an unambiguous match to a single V gene segment. In an earlier analysis of some 590 of the donors, a V segment was called functional when productive rearrangements were above 56.7%, and segregating when the standard deviation between donors exceeded 5%. A statistical classification framework was built for diagnosing cytomegalovirus status from the catalog of TCR beta chain sequences. In a later analysis, V and J genes were assigned by comparing TCR nucleotide sequences against IMGT/GENE-DB human TR gene sequences. A later analysis assigned CDR3 sequences and most-parsimonious VDJ recombination scenarios with the TCRdist pipeline. A later analysis defined each TCR beta chain by its CDR3 amino acid sequence plus V-gene family, and excluded reads lacking a unique V-gene family. As a way to deal with suspected cross-contamination and a sequencing artifact, a later analysis dropped roughly 620 nucleotide sequences that were highly shared and had low generation probability. In a later analysis, a clonal expansion index was calculated for each public chain from normalized within-repertoire ranks of inferred template counts. In a later analysis, generation probabilities were computed using a VDJ recombination model fitted to out-of-frame rearrangements, and the results were checked against IGoR. Hypergeometric tests were used in a later analysis to score TCR-TCR, TCR-HLA and TCR-CMV co-occurrence, with a repertoire-size bias correction applied to the TCR pairs. In a later analysis, false discovery rates were estimated by permuting HLA or CMV assignments 20 times. A later analysis grouped co-occurring TCRs with DBSCAN, adding TCRdist sequence similarity when clustering within HLA-allele-positive subsets. For co-occurrence clustering, repertoires with fewer than 30,000 or more than 120,000 public chains were excluded, along with five repertoires with anomalous nucleotide sharing. TCRdb's version of the immuneACCESS table is confined to in-frame rearrangements and falls short of the full clone set. An unresolved V gene accounts for under half of the shortfall where checked; the remainder is of unknown origin. The DNA gave D and trimming, while V, J and clone size come from that table. Counted in this sample were 100,000 to 130,000 clones; about 85% of them appeared once. Around 2.1% of the sample is held by the ten biggest clonotypes.

In total, just over 650 healthy bone marrow donors made up the cohort. At the time of sampling, every cohort member was nominally healthy, though immune exposures that went unrecorded were likely present. The donor tested CMV seronegative and was one of the 352 seronegative cohort members. A peripheral blood sample was collected from each donor, and TCR beta sequencing was performed on peripheral blood mononuclear cells. The Qiagen DNeasy Blood Extraction Kit was used to extract genomic DNA from the blood cell samples. This TCR derives from a man aged 25-45 years in good health and CMV-seronegative. The rearranged chain carries TRBV28 and TRBJ1-1, and TRBD1 matches 7 of the central bases. The sequencing sample was made of PBMCs. The CDR3 region reads CASSFTTGEWTEAFF. The nucleotide sequence reads as follows: TGTGCCAGCAGTTTTACAACAGGGGAATGGACTGAAGCTTTCTTT.